This T cell receptor beta chain appears in the sequencing data of a study of cytomegalovirus exposure and HLA in healthy donors. Across the study: Of over 350 genotyped donors, roughly 81% grouped in the Caucasian-associated ancestry cluster.

General observations from the study: Reports indicated that the classifier achieved high specificity and sensitivity in diagnosing cytomegalovirus status. An apparent linkage of common viral pathogens to several of the most significant clusters emerged in a later analysis.

This CDR3 is built from 17 residues. V was clipped by 4 bases and J by 0 bases, with 16 bases between them. The germline V gene encodes CDR1 MDHEN and CDR2 SYDVKM. Only a few counts were recorded for this clone. Antigen unknown. PCR used 60 Vbeta primers and 13 Jbeta primers. Here immunoSEQ multiplex PCR was the method, and the copy in TCRdb shows in-frame clones only, minus some. The sample lists some 120,000 clones, 80% to 90% occurring once. This clonotype was obtained from a male donor in good health and CMV-seropositive. The genes are TRBV28 and TRBJ1-3, with D possibly being TRBD1 (5 bases). The sample was PBMCs. The CDR3, as DNA: TGTGCCAGCAGTTCGACAGCCATAACCGCCTCTGGAAACACCATATATTTT. It yields the protein CASSSTAITASGNTIYF.